Each of the 7 T cell receptor beta chains below was sequenced from the same sample in a study of prognosis after radiotherapy for stage I lung cancer. The TCR beta CDR3 region was amplified from genomic DNA, with two rounds of multiplex PCR being used for the amplification. Primers specific to each TRBV and TRBJ gene drove first-round PCR. In TCRdb, the multiplex PCR reads were re-called with MiXCR into one record per CDR3 protein. The sample has approximately 8,200 distinct CDR3 sequences; less than 65% are singletons. Sequenced material: PBMCs, taken before or after stereotactic body radiation therapy (not recorded which). These receptors all come from a donor of 50 years or more with non-small cell lung cancer.

This clonotype has just a few counts. The V call is TRBV7-9, the J call TRBJ1-3, with a weak D call TRBD1 (5 bases). The CDR3 runs 14 residues. Trimming cost V 5 bases and J 4 bases, with 12 bases left between them. Germline-derived CDR1 and CDR2 are SEHNR and FQNEAQ (reference sequence). Here the CDR3 reads CASSPRVGGNTIYF. The CDR3 nucleotides read TGTGCCAGCAGCCCCAGGGTAGGGGGAAACACCATATATTTT.

This clonotype was detected ten times or more. This chain joins TRBV5-8 and TRBJ2-7; 9 positions agree with TRBD1. The V gene end was trimmed by 3 bases and the J gene end by 5 bases; junction bases not matched to a gene: 6. The length of the CDR3 is 14 residues. Germline assignment: CDR1 SGHTS and CDR2 YDEGEE. CDR3 sequence reads: CASSYGRTGDEQYF. For the CDR3, the DNA is TGTGCCAGCAGCTACGGGAGGACAGGGGACGAGCAGTACTTC.

A remark on this clonotype: The junction departs from the called germline gene at one end, perhaps through a read error. The rearrangement links TRBV20-1 to TRBJ2-5; 8 bases are shared with TRBD2. Germline lookup yields CDR1 DFQATT and CDR2 SNEGSKA (reference sequence). There are 18 residues in the CDR3. The CDR3 bases are TGCAGTGTATCCGCTGGGCTGGGACTAGAGGGAGGGGTGGAGACCAAGTACTTC. Translated, it gives CSVSAGLGLEGGVETKYF.

J is TRBJ1-2 and V is TRBV11-2, with 10 bases aligning to TRBD1. This CDR3 spans 14 amino acids. J gave up 7 bases and V 7 bases, and 9 bases lay outside the gene matches. Germline V gene sequence: CDR1 SGHAT, CDR2 FQNNGV. The CDR3 DNA sequence: TGTGCCAGCACGCGATTGACAGGGGGCTCTGGCTACACCTTC. It translates to CASTRLTGGSGYTF.

The sample holds many counts of this clonotype. The chain joins TRBV7-2 to TRBJ2-1, with 14 positions matching TRBD2. V trimming: 4 bases; J trimming: 6 bases; junction bases outside the gene matches: 11. The CDR3 consists of 18 residues. CDR1 is SGHTA, CDR2 FQGNSA, per germline. The CDR3: CASSYGTSGRRVGNEQFF. DNA of the CDR3: TGTGCCAGCAGCTACGGGACTAGCGGGAGACGGGTGGGCAATGAGCAGTTCTTC.

V and J are TRBV30 and TRBJ2-5, with 8 bases lining up with TRBD2. CDR3 size: 13 residues. CDR1 and CDR2 (germline): GTSNPN, SVGIG (reference sequence). V trimming: 4 bases; J trimming: 1 base; junction bases outside the gene matches: 2. The CDR3 DNA sequence: TGTGCCTGGACCCGGGGGGGCCAAGAGACCCAGTACTTC. Translated, it gives CAWTRGGQETQYF.

The rearrangement uses TRBV2 and TRBJ2-7, with 11 bases that match TRBD2. Per germline, CDR1 SNHLY and CDR2 FYNNEI. The V gene end was trimmed by 3 bases and the J gene end by 3 bases; junction bases not matched to a gene: 4. The CDR3 runs to 15 residues. In nucleotides, the CDR3 is TGTGCCAGCAGTGAGACTAGCGGGGCGAACTACGAGCAGTACTTC. This encodes CASSETSGANYEQYF.